Listed here is a single TCR beta chain. This sample is drawn from a study of blood T cell repertoires in COVID-19. As for the study in general: From T cells, B-cell-depleted T cells, or PBMCs came the material, which was cDNA or gDNA.

Original data processing: Amplified reference gene primers provided the basis for estimating nucleated cell counts. Assay: immunoSEQ multiplex PCR; the TCRdb copy retains only in-frame clones and omits some. The V and J calls and clone size come from that table; D and trimming were worked out from the DNA. Of roughly 190,000 clones in the sample, around nine tenths were seen once. The source of this sequence is a man aged 55-75 years with active or convalescent COVID-19. Sequencing used peripheral blood.

The CDR3 here is CASSYGQGYTGELFF. The CDR3, as DNA: TGTGCCAGCAGTTACGGACAGGGTTACACCGGGGAGCTGTTTTTT. This rearrangement joins TRBV6-6 to TRBJ2-2; 8 nucleotides match TRBD1. Per the germline V gene, CDR1 is MNHNY and CDR2 is SVGAGI (reference sequence). V was pared by 2 bases and J by 3 bases, with 2 bases of the junction left unmatched. CDR3 length: 15 amino acids.